This T cell receptor (beta chain) was sequenced for a study of control samples from healthy donors and cancer patients. Assay: immunoSEQ multiplex PCR; the TCRdb copy retains only in-frame clones and omits some. The sample gives tens of thousands of clones, 87% of which show up once; 4% is in the top ten. The germline gives CDR1 SQVTM, CDR2 ANQGSEA. The CDR3 contains 12 residues. V was pared by 3 bases and J by 1 base, with 6 bases between. Source material: blood. The chain combines TRBV29-1 with TRBJ1-1; tentative D call: TRBD1 (5 bases). The sequence derives from a woman between 45 and 60 years old in good health. Here the CDR3 reads CSVDDRNTEAFF. The DNA for the CDR3 is TGCAGCGTTGATGACAGGAACACTGAAGCTTTCTTT.